Listed below are T cell receptor beta chains from one sample, sequenced in a study of blood T cell repertoires in COVID-19. Only in-frame clones appear in the TCRdb table, and some are missing; sequencing was by immunoSEQ multiplex PCR. The data show roughly 430,000 clones, with roughly 90% seen just once and around 1.9% held by the top ten. The specimen was PBMCs or T cells enriched from blood (not recorded which). These receptors were obtained from a woman aged 40 to 50 with acute COVID-19. The CDR3 runs from the conserved cysteine through the conserved F or W. The D gene is left open where the match is weak. Clone size, where shown, is once, few, many, or a class for clones that have expanded.

abundance,v_gene,d_gene,j_gene,CDR3aa,CDR3nt
.,TRBV5-8,.,TRBJ1-3,CASSLGLSLGNTIYF,TGTGCCAGCAGCTTGGGACTCTCGCTGGGAAACACCATATATTTT
.,TRBV10-3,TRBD1,TRBJ2-5,CAISAVRDRGQETQYF,TGTGCCATCAGTGCCGTACGGGACAGGGGCCAAGAGACCCAGTACTTC
.,TRBV3-1/TRBV3-2,.,TRBJ1-5,CASSQDSAGTGPQHF,TGTGCCAGCAGCCAAGATTCAGCAGGGACTGGGCCCCAGCATTTT
few,TRBV7-9,.,TRBJ1-1,CASSVQGTEAFF,TGTGCCAGCAGCGTTCAGGGCACTGAAGCTTTCTTT
.,TRBV9,TRBD1,TRBJ1-2,CASSVFGGNPTGDYGYTF,TGTGCCAGCAGCGTGTTTGGGGGGAATCCGACAGGGGACTATGGCTACACCTTC
.,TRBV10-3,.,TRBJ2-7,CAIQGSSSYEQYF,TGTGCCATCCAAGGTTCTAGCTCCTACGAGCAGTACTTC
.,TRBV29-1,TRBD1,TRBJ1-1,CSVALTGVMSAFF,TGCAGCGTTGCCCTGACAGGGGTGATGAGTGCTTTCTTT
.,TRBV5-1,.,TRBJ2-5,CASSVGGRVETQYF,TGCGCCAGCAGCGTCGGGGGGCGAGTGGAGACCCAGTACTTC
.,TRBV5-4,TRBD1,TRBJ1-1,CASSGGTGEAFF,TGTGCCAGCTCAGGGGGCACTGGTGAAGCTTTCTTT
.,TRBV6-5,.,TRBJ1-5,CASKGGSSNQPQHF,TGTGCCAGCAAAGGCGGCTCCTCCAATCAGCCCCAGCATTTT
few,TRBV2,.,TRBJ1-5,CASSEGPFGNQPQHF,TGTGCCAGCAGTGAAGGGCCGTTTGGCAATCAGCCCCAGCATTTT
.,TRBV30,TRBD1,TRBJ1-2,CAWRSQGADYGYTF,TGTGCCTGGAGGTCCCAGGGGGCGGACTATGGCTACACCTTC
.,TRBV2,TRBD1,TRBJ1-1,CASSERFSGGTEAFF,TGTGCCAGCAGTGAAAGGTTTTCAGGGGGCACTGAAGCTTTCTTT
.,TRBV18,.,TRBJ2-2,CASSPLQANTGELFF,TGTGCCAGCTCACCACTACAAGCGAACACCGGGGAGCTGTTTTTT
.,TRBV3-1/TRBV3-2,TRBD2,TRBJ2-2,CASSLGTNGGELFF,TGTGCCAGCAGCCTAGGGACTAATGGGGGGGAGCTGTTTTTT
.,TRBV7-8,.,TRBJ2-3,CASSLELGWVPDTQYF,TGTGCCAGCAGCTTAGAGCTCGGGTGGGTTCCAGATACGCAGTATTTT
.,TRBV3-1/TRBV3-2,TRBD2,TRBJ2-3,CASSQLAGGSTDTQYF,TGTGCCAGCAGCCAATTAGCGGGGGGTAGCACAGATACGCAGTATTTT
.,TRBV24-1,.,TRBJ1-2,CATSDLAGGYTF,TGTGCCACCAGTGATTTGGCGGGTGGCTACACCTTC
.,TRBV29-1,.,TRBJ1-1,CSVNRVRDTEAFF,TGCAGCGTTAACAGGGTCCGCGACACTGAAGCTTTCTTT
few,TRBV18,TRBD2,TRBJ2-3,CASSPVSSGGTDTQYF,TGTGCCAGCTCACCGGTTAGTAGCGGGGGAACAGATACGCAGTATTTT
.,TRBV11-2,TRBD1,TRBJ2-7,CASSSTGTGGWEQYF,TGTGCCAGCAGCTCAACCGGGACAGGAGGCTGGGAGCAGTACTTC
.,TRBV5-1,TRBD2,TRBJ2-3,CASRYSGAQRTDTQYF,TGCGCCAGCAGGTATAGCGGGGCCCAGAGGACAGATACGCAGTATTTT
.,TRBV29-1,TRBD1,TRBJ1-2,CSATGGLGDYGYTF,TGCAGCGCCACAGGGGGACTCGGCGACTATGGCTACACCTTC
.,TRBV15,.,TRBJ2-7,CATSRDSEGFHEQYF,TGTGCCACCAGCAGAGATTCGGAGGGATTCCACGAGCAGTACTTC
.,TRBV19,TRBD2,TRBJ2-4,CASSIGGGFRIQYF,TGTGCCAGTAGTATAGGGGGGGGATTTCGGATTCAGTACTTC
.,TRBV7-6,TRBD1,TRBJ2-7,CASSSVGQGTHEQYF,TGTGCCAGCAGCTCAGTCGGACAGGGGACCCACGAGCAGTACTTC
.,TRBV7-2,TRBD1,TRBJ2-7,CASSPGQGAGEQYF,TGTGCCAGCAGCCCGGGACAGGGGGCGGGTGAGCAGTACTTC
.,TRBV5-1,.,TRBJ2-1,CASSLAGNEQFF,TGCGCCAGCAGCTTAGCAGGGAACGAGCAGTTCTTC
.,TRBV24-1,TRBD1,TRBJ2-1,CATSDSIRTGGARVNEQFF,TGTGCCACCAGTGATTCCATCAGAACAGGGGGCGCCCGGGTGAATGAGCAGTTCTTC
.,TRBV30,TRBD1,TRBJ1-2,CAWTQQGATNYGYTF,TGTGCCTGGACACAACAGGGGGCGACTAACTATGGCTACACCTTC
.,TRBV2,.,TRBJ1-3,CASRAIQGFSGNTIYF,TGTGCCAGCAGAGCGATACAGGGATTCTCTGGAAACACCATATATTTT
.,TRBV12-3/TRBV12-4,TRBD1,TRBJ2-2,CASRTGGSGELFF,TGTGCCAGCAGAACAGGGGGGAGCGGGGAGCTGTTTTTT